These 9 T cell receptor beta chains originate from one sample sequenced in a study of T cell repertoires in cytomegalovirus infection. TCRdb itself ran the reads through MiXCR, one entry per CDR3 protein. Of 510,000 or so distinct CDR3 sequences listed, 26% were seen once; the top ten hold around 13%. The specimen was PBMCs. These receptors all stem from a human donor in good health (CMV status not recorded). Some clones in this sample may be carry-over from other donors' samples.

The chain links TRBV6-2 or TRBV6-3 to TRBJ2-7; TRBD2 might be the D (6 bases). Germline lookup yields CDR1 MNHEY and CDR2 SVGEGT. V was cut by 1 base and J by 3 bases, with 13 bases left in between. This CDR3 spans 15 amino acids. The CDR3 loop is CASSYLVGGDYEQYF. Written as DNA, the CDR3 is TGTGCCAGCAGTTACTTGGTGGGAGGAGACTACGAGCAGTACTTC.

The table lists this clonotype with many counts. The rearrangement links TRBV28 to TRBJ2-3, with TRBD2 matching 11 bases. The trim removed 6 bases at V and 4 bases at J, leaving 6 bases unmatched. The germline V gene encodes CDR1 MDHEN and CDR2 SYDVKM. The CDR3 extends over 15 amino acids. CDR3 DNA sequence: TGTGCCAGCAGCTCACTAGCGGGAGTGGCAGATACGCAGTATTTT. It encodes CASSSLAGVADTQYF.

V and J are TRBV12-3 or TRBV12-4 and TRBJ2-7; tentatively, D is TRBD1 or TRBD2 (5 bases each). Between the trimmed V and J ends, which lost 6 bases and 3 bases, there was a span of 18 bases. The CDR3 loop spans 15 amino acids. This chain's CDR3 is CASRLLGVGRYEQYF. DNA for the CDR3: TGTGCCAGCAGGCTTTTGGGGGTTGGACGCTACGAGCAGTACTTC.

This clonotype was found a few times. The J gene is TRBJ1-1, the V gene TRBV11-2; the D gene is possibly TRBD1 (5 bases). The CDR3 is 15 residues long. From germline, CDR1 is SGHAT and CDR2 FQNNGV. V lost 6 bases to trimming and J lost 0 bases, with 14 bases between them. CDR3 bases: TGTGCCAGCAGGGTCGGGCAGGGTATGAACACTGAAGCTTTCTTT. It translates to CASRVGQGMNTEAFF.

The rearrangement uses TRBV19 and TRBJ1-1; perhaps TRBD1 as D (5 bases). Germline V lookup: CDR1 LNHDA, CDR2 SQIVND (reference sequence). V lost 3 bases and J lost 0, with 17 bases in between. The CDR3 consists of 17 residues. CDR3 residues: CASSIRTGEGMNTEAFF. The CDR3 DNA follows: TGTGCCAGTAGTATTAGAACGGGAGAGGGGATGAACACTGAAGCTTTCTTT.

This clonotype occurred many times. The rearrangement uses TRBV6-5 and TRBJ1-5; D is perhaps TRBD1 (6 bases). The CDR3 totals 16 residues. The germline gives CDR1 MNHEY, CDR2 SVGAGI. Trimming removed 6 bases at V and 0 bases at J, with 15 bases between. As DNA, the CDR3 is TGTGCCAGCAGACCCTTCAGGGGACATAGCAATCAGCCCCAGCATTTT. This encodes CASRPFRGHSNQPQHF.

The chain couples TRBV7-2 to TRBJ2-3; a possible D gene is TRBD2 (5 bases). Germline V CDR1 and CDR2: SGHTA, FQGNSA. Trimming took off 1 base at V and 2 bases at J, with 7 bases between the two ends. The CDR3 consists of 14 residues. In DNA, the CDR3 is TGTGCCAGCAGCTTAGTTCGGGACACAGATACGCAGTATTTT. It is translated as CASSLVRDTDTQYF.

The chain has TRBV6-2 or TRBV6-3 and TRBJ2-1; no firm D call. Trimming pared 3 bases from V and 7 bases from J, leaving 7 bases between. CDR1 MNHEY and CDR2 SVGEGT come from the germline V gene. This CDR3 region has 12 residues. CDR3 protein: CASSYRPNEQFF. The CDR3 coding sequence is TGTGCCAGCAGTTATAGGCCAAATGAGCAGTTCTTC.

Only a few counts were recorded for this clonotype. The chain carries TRBV6-5 and TRBJ2-7; 10 positions agree with TRBD1. The junction had 7 bases not matched to a gene; V was cut back by 4 bases and J by 1 base. The CDR3 runs 16 residues. Germline V gene data show CDR1 as MNHEY and CDR2 as SVGAGI. This CDR3 is CASSFTGTGVSYEQYF. DNA of the CDR3: TGTGCCAGCAGTTTCACCGGGACAGGGGTTTCCTACGAGCAGTACTTC.